Following are 10 T cell receptor beta chains from one sample sequenced in a study of blood T cells in healthy people across ages. The use of a sample-barcoded 5' primer and a J-beta primer mix characterized a second PCR of about 7 to 12 cycles. TCRdb re-called the 5' RACE reads through MiXCR, storing one row per CDR3 protein. The sample has 800,000 to 950,000 distinct CDR3 sequences; just under 30% are singletons. These records were also assigned to another study, of T cells of mothers and their children.

The sequenced material came from blood. Receptors originate from a middle-aged woman in good health.

For this clonotype: This may be a read error, as it is one base from a much larger clone. The genes are TRBV20-1 and TRBJ1-4, with 11 bases matching TRBD1. Per germline, CDR1 DFQATT and CDR2 SNEGSKA (reference sequence). V shed 6 bases and J 10 bases; nucleotides not matched to a gene: 13. CDR3 length: 15 amino acids. CDR3 sequence: CSAPWTGGASGKLFF. The CDR3 DNA is TGCAGTGCGCCCTGGACAGGGGGCGCGAGTGGAAAACTGTTTTTT.

This clonotype was detected a few times. V usage is TRBV4-1 and J usage is TRBJ1-2; D is undetermined. Trimming removed 1 base from V and 7 bases from J, with 10 bases in between. From germline, CDR1 is MGHRA and CDR2 YSYEKL. The CDR3 runs 13 residues. The DNA for the CDR3 is TGCGCCAGCAGCCAAGTTGTATTAGGTGGCTACACCTTC. Its translation: CASSQVVLGGYTF.

The V call is TRBV7-3, the J call TRBJ2-7; 7 nucleotides match TRBD2. The length of the CDR3 is 18 residues. CDR1 and CDR2 from the germline V gene are SGHTA and FQGTGA. V lost 1 base and J lost 7; bases outside the gene matches: 19. The chain's CDR3 is CASSLRKERGLSFNEQYF. As DNA, the CDR3 is TGTGCCAGCAGCTTAAGGAAAGAGCGGGGTCTCTCCTTCAATGAGCAGTACTTC.

CDR3 coding DNA: TGCAGCGCTGACAGGGGGAAAAACATTCAGTACTTC. It specifies CSADRGKNIQYF. The chain couples TRBV29-1 to TRBJ2-7, with 9 bases lining up with TRBD1. The end of the DNA aligns better with TRBJ2-4, so the J call may be wrong. The V gene's germline CDR1 is SQVTM and CDR2 ANQGSEA. This CDR3 has 12 residues.

This chain uses TRBV14 with TRBJ2-1; possible D gene TRBD2, 6 bases. The CDR3 is 18 amino acids. From germline, CDR1 is SGHDN and CDR2 FVKESK. The germline V and J ends were trimmed by 4 bases and 4 bases, with 23 bases remaining between them. CDR3: CASSPRGSRAGLYNEQFF. CDR3 nucleotides: TGTGCCAGCAGCCCCCGGGGTAGCAGGGCGGGGTTGTACAATGAGCAGTTCTTC.

This clonotype was recorded at least ten times. CDR3: CSAGGLAGPPEQFF. In nucleotides, the CDR3 is TGCAGTGCTGGCGGACTAGCGGGGCCTCCTGAGCAGTTCTTC. The chain couples TRBV20-1 to TRBJ2-1, with TRBD2 matching 12 bases. Germline loops: CDR1 DFQATT, CDR2 SNEGSKA (reference sequence). The V segment lost 5 bases and the J segment 9 bases; nucleotides outside the gene matches: 8. This CDR3 is built from 14 residues.

To note about this clonotype: Given a much more abundant clone one base away, this may be a read error. The rearrangement links TRBV4-3 to TRBJ2-1; D is possibly TRBD1 (7 bases). The germline V gene encodes CDR1 LGHNA and CDR2 YSLEER. The CDR3 has 18 amino acids. Trimming left V 0 bases short and J 9 bases short, with 24 bases between. The CDR3 protein is CASSQESTGRGVSREQFF. The CDR3, as DNA: TGCGCCAGCAGCCAAGAATCAACAGGCAGGGGGGTCTCGCGTGAGCAGTTCTTC.

The gene calls are TRBV15 and TRBJ2-3; the match to TRBD1 covers 9 bases. V shed 2 bases and J 2 bases; nucleotides not matched to a gene: 2. The CDR3 has 15 amino acids. The germline V gene has CDR1 LNHNV and CDR2 YYDKDF (reference sequence). For the CDR3, the DNA is TGTGCCACCAGCAGACTACAGGGGGCCACAGATACGCAGTATTTT. It encodes CATSRLQGATDTQYF.

This chain joins TRBV7-9 and TRBJ1-1; no reliable D call. CDR1 and CDR2 from the germline V gene are SEHNR and FQNEAQ (reference sequence). This CDR3 has 13 residues. V lost 0 bases to trimming and J lost 2 bases, with 4 bases between them. The CDR3 here is CASSLADNTEAFF. The CDR3 coding sequence is TGTGCCAGCAGCTTAGCGGATAACACTGAAGCTTTCTTT.

This clonotype was counted only a few times. The chain employs TRBV28 and TRBJ2-3, with D possibly matching TRBD1 (6 bases). Germline lookup yields CDR1 MDHEN and CDR2 SYDVKM. V was trimmed by 3 bases and J by 4 bases, leaving 14 bases between them. The CDR3 sequence is 15 residues long. Here the CDR3 DNA reads TGTGCCAGCAGTTTCGTGGGGGCACCTGCAGATACGCAGTATTTT. Translation: CASSFVGAPADTQYF.